This T cell receptor beta chain was profiled in a study of blood T cell repertoires in COVID-19. TCRdb's copy holds only in-frame clones and misses some; the assay was immunoSEQ multiplex PCR. Found here are about 150,000 clones, around 85% of them singletons; the top ten hold 0.55% to 0.75%. The CDR3 length is 19 residues. Per germline, CDR1 SGHDN and CDR2 FVKESK. V trimming: 4 bases; J trimming: 9 bases; junction bases outside the gene matches: 19. V usage is TRBV14 and J usage is TRBJ1-6, with 9 nucleotides matching TRBD1. The specimen was peripheral blood. The TCR originated in a man between 60 and 75 years old with COVID-19, enrolled during active disease. For the CDR3, the DNA is TGTGCCAGCAGCCCGCGCGGGGGACAGGGCATATGGTTTGGTTCACCCCTCCACTTT. It is translated as CASSPRGGQGIWFGSPLHF.